This T cell receptor beta chain was documented in a study of CD8+ T cells in alopecia areata. V shed 5 bases, J shed 1 base, and the junction held 4 bases outside the gene matches. The germline gives CDR1 GTSNPN, CDR2 SVGIG (reference sequence). The CDR3 loop spans 16 amino acids. The treatment denotes: oral pan-JAK inhibitor, 5-10 mg twice daily. Following RNA extraction, reverse transcription yielded cDNA that acted as the sequencing template. Clones were sequenced by immunoSEQ multiplex PCR, and TCRdb holds only the in-frame ones, with some missing. Seen here are some 180,000 clones, roughly 53% observed once, and the top ten hold approximately 10%. This clone was detected only a few times.

The genes are TRBV30 and TRBJ2-1; 14 positions match TRBD2. This TCR derives from a human donor with alopecia areata. The sample in question was CD8+ T cells sorted from blood, obtained at week 24, from a patient treated with tofacitinib. The CDR3 sequence: CAWGLAGGKSYNEQFF. CDR3 DNA sequence: TGTGCCTGGGGACTAGCGGGGGGAAAATCCTACAATGAGCAGTTCTTC. Full variable domain (outside the CDR3, taken from reference TRBV30 and TRBJ2-1): SQTIHQWPATLVQPVGSPLSLECTVEGTSNPNLYWYRQAAGRGLQLLFYSVGIGQISSEVPQNLSASRPQDRQFILSSKKLLLSDSGFYLCAWGLAGGKSYNEQFFGPGTRLTVL.